Listed below are T cell receptor beta chains from one sample, sequenced in a study of control samples from healthy donors and cancer patients. Sequencing was performed with immunoSEQ multiplex PCR; in TCRdb, only in-frame clones are kept and a portion is missing. The sample holds about 69,000 clones, roughly 90% seen once. The sample consisted of PBMCs. The source is a man aged 60 to 69 with lung cancer. CDR3s include the opening cysteine and the closing phenylalanine or tryptophan. The D gene is left open where the match is weak. Expanded clones get a size class; other rows say once, few or many, or leave the size out.

CDR3 length	D gene	V gene	clone size	J gene	CDR3 DNA	CDR3 protein
13	-	TRBV11-2	-	TRBJ2-7	TGTGCCAGCAGCCGGGAGATCTCCTACGAGCAGTACTTC	CASSREISYEQYF
11	-	TRBV6-5	-	TRBJ2-2	TGTGCCAGCAAACGGAGCGGGGAGCTGTTTTTT	CASKRSGELFF
12	-	TRBV6-1	-	TRBJ2-7	TGTGCCAGCAGTGAAGTAGCGAGCGAGCAGTACTTC	CASSEVASEQYF
17	TRBD2	TRBV18	-	TRBJ2-5	TGTGCCAGCTCACCAACGAGACTAGCGGGGGAGACTGGGACCCAGTACTTC	CASSPTRLAGETGTQYF
13	-	TRBV5-1	-	TRBJ2-2	TGCGCCAGCAGCTTAGGGGTCGGCGGGGAGCTGTTTTTT	CASSLGVGGELFF
14	TRBD1	TRBV9	few	TRBJ1-1	TGTGCCAGCAGCGTAACCCGGGACAGCTATGAAGCTTTCTTT	CASSVTRDSYEAFF
13	TRBD1	TRBV12-3/TRBV12-4	-	TRBJ1-4	TGTGCCAGCAGCCCCCCAGGGGGCGAAAAACTGTTTTTT	CASSPPGGEKLFF
13	-	TRBV11-3	-	TRBJ2-3	TGTGCCAGCAGCTCCTCGGGGCCAGATACGCAGTATTTT	CASSSSGPDTQYF
13	-	TRBV7-2	-	TRBJ1-2	TGTGCCAGCAGCTCTAGACAGATTGGGGGCTACACCTTC	CASSSRQIGGYTF
14	TRBD1	TRBV5-4	once	TRBJ1-4	TGTGCCAGCAGCCGGGACAGTCTTAATGAAAAACTGTTTTTT	CASSRDSLNEKLFF
13	TRBD1	TRBV5-1	-	TRBJ2-3	TGCGCCAGCGCGTGGGACAGGACAGATACGCAGTATTTT	CASAWDRTDTQYF
14	-	TRBV24-1	-	TRBJ2-5	TGTGCCACCAGTGATTGGGCCAGCCAAGAGACCCAGTACTTC	CATSDWASQETQYF
13	-	TRBV6-5	-	TRBJ2-7	TGTGCCAGCCTCATAGGCCTACCCTACGAGCAGTACTTC	CASLIGLPYEQYF
14	-	TRBV5-1	-	TRBJ1-1	TGCGCCAGCAGCTTGGACAGGCTGAACGCTGAAGCTTTCTTT	CASSLDRLNAEAFF
16	TRBD2	TRBV6-4	-	TRBJ2-3	TGTGCCAGCAGTGCTACTAGCGGGGGACCCACAGATACGCAGTATTTT	CASSATSGGPTDTQYF
15	TRBD1	TRBV13	-	TRBJ1-1	TGTGCCAGCAGCTTAAGGGGACAGATGAACACTGAAGCTTTCTTT	CASSLRGQMNTEAFF
14	-	TRBV6-5	-	TRBJ1-1	TGTGCCAGCAGTACGGGCCCCCGCCGGACTGAAGCTTTCTTT	CASSTGPRRTEAFF
18	TRBD2	TRBV10-3	once	TRBJ2-1	TGTGCCATCAGTGAGTCTACTAGCGGGGGAAGCTCCTACAATGAGCAGTTCTTC	CAISESTSGGSSYNEQFF
16	TRBD1	TRBV24-1	-	TRBJ1-3	TGTGCCACCAGTGATTCTACGACAGGGGTCGGAAACACCATATATTTT	CATSDSTTGVGNTIYF
14	-	TRBV10-3	-	TRBJ2-5	TGTGCCATCAGTGACAGGGTCCAAGAAGAGACCCAGTACTTC	CAISDRVQEETQYF
16	-	TRBV5-1	once	TRBJ2-2	TGCGCCAGCAGCCCCGGGACGGTCGCGAACACCGGGGAGCTGTTTTTT	CASSPGTVANTGELFF
15	-	TRBV6-5	-	TRBJ2-5	TGTGCCAGCGTATTTTTCTTGGGGCCAGGGGAGACCCAGTACTTC	CASVFFLGPGETQYF
13	-	TRBV30	-	TRBJ1-2	TGTGCCTGGACCTTGGGGGGTGGTTATGGCTACACCTTC	CAWTLGGGYGYTF
14	-	TRBV5-1	once	TRBJ2-2	TGCGCCTCCCACCCACGCCCAGAAACCGGGGAGCTGTTTTTT	CASHPRPETGELFF
14	-	TRBV11-2	-	TRBJ2-7	TGTGCCAGCAGCTTAGATTCAGGGTCCTACGAGCAGTACTTC	CASSLDSGSYEQYF
14	TRBD1	TRBV3-1/TRBV3-2	-	TRBJ2-5	TGTGCCAGCAGCCCGGGACAGGGGGGAGAGACCCAGTACTTC	CASSPGQGGETQYF
16	-	TRBV6-5	-	TRBJ1-4	TGTGCCAGCAGTTACTCGAGGGGACGGCGCGCGGAAAAACTGTTTTTT	CASSYSRGRRAEKLFF
14	-	TRBV3-1/TRBV3-2	-	TRBJ1-2	TGTGCCAGCAGCGCCGGGGGGCGGGTAGGGGGCTACACCTTC	CASSAGGRVGGYTF
14	-	TRBV5-3	few	TRBJ2-7	TGTGCCAGAAGCTTGGGGTCGGATACCTACGAGCAGTACTTC	CARSLGSDTYEQYF
14	-	TRBV7-9	-	TRBJ2-6	TGTGCCAGCAGCCCGGGTGGAGGGGCCAACGTCCTGACTTTC	CASSPGGGANVLTF
13	-	TRBV6-1	-	TRBJ1-6	TGTGCCAGCAGTGAATGGCTAGACTCACCCCTCCACTTT	CASSEWLDSPLHF
16	-	TRBV5-1	-	TRBJ1-1	TGCGCCAGCAGCTTGGCTCCGGGCGGAAGGAACACTGAAGCTTTCTTT	CASSLAPGGRNTEAFF
11	-	TRBV2	-	TRBJ1-1	TGTGCCAGCAGTGGTATCACTGAAGCTTTCTTT	CASSGITEAFF
16	TRBD1	TRBV5-1	-	TRBJ1-5	TGCGCCAGCAGCACCTTGTGGACAGGGATGGATCAGCCCCAGCATTTT	CASSTLWTGMDQPQHF
17	TRBD2	TRBV6-6	-	TRBJ2-5	TGTGCCAGCAGTCCCTGGGCGTCTAGCGGAGACCAAGAGACCCAGTACTTC	CASSPWASSGDQETQYF
16	TRBD1	TRBV27	-	TRBJ1-5	TGTGCCAGCAGTATAGGGACAGGCAGTAGCAATCAGCCCCAGCATTTT	CASSIGTGSSNQPQHF
17	TRBD1	TRBV7-8	-	TRBJ1-2	TGTGCCAGCAGCTTGTCGACCGGGACAGGGGGCCGAGGTGGCTACACCTTC	CASSLSTGTGGRGGYTF
18	-	TRBV4-1	-	TRBJ1-1	TGCGCCAGCAGCCAAGATCGTGGGGAGTGGGGACGGAACACTGAAGCTTTCTTT	CASSQDRGEWGRNTEAFF
15	-	TRBV30	-	TRBJ1-2	TGTGCCTGGAGAGTCCCATGGGGAGCGAACTATGGCTACACCTTC	CAWRVPWGANYGYTF
14	TRBD1	TRBV29-1	-	TRBJ1-1	TGCAGCGTTGAGACGACAGGGTGGTCGACTGAAGCTTTCTTT	CSVETTGWSTEAFF
14	-	TRBV5-8	once	TRBJ1-1	TGTGCCAGCAGCTTGGATGTGGGGAGAGCTGAAGCTTTCTTT	CASSLDVGRAEAFF
18	TRBD1	TRBV5-1	-	TRBJ1-2	TGCGCCAGCAGCTTGGCCAGCCTCCCCGGGACAGGGATGGATGGCTACACCTTC	CASSLASLPGTGMDGYTF
13	-	TRBV29-1	-	TRBJ1-1	TGCAGCGGAGCAGACACGGTGAACACTGAAGCTTTCTTT	CSGADTVNTEAFF
14	-	TRBV5-1	-	TRBJ1-1	TGCGCCAGCAGCTTGACCGGGTGGAACACTGAAGCTTTCTTT	CASSLTGWNTEAFF
13	TRBD1	TRBV6-4	-	TRBJ1-4	TGTGCCAGCAGTCGGGACAGGGATGAAAAACTGTTTTTT	CASSRDRDEKLFF
14	TRBD1	TRBV6-5	-	TRBJ1-2	TGTGCCAGCAGGTCTTACAGGGGAACCTATGGCTACACCTTC	CASRSYRGTYGYTF
14	-	TRBV9	-	TRBJ1-1	TGTGCCAGCAGCGTGATAGCAGAGGGCACTGAAGCTTTCTTT	CASSVIAEGTEAFF
15	-	TRBV5-1	once	TRBJ1-2	TGCGCCAGCAGCTTTGTCCAGACTGCTCGTAATGGCTACACCTTC	CASSFVQTARNGYTF
14	-	TRBV18	-	TRBJ1-4	TGTGCCAGCTCCCGGGACGGTTCTAATGAAAAACTGTTTTTT	CASSRDGSNEKLFF
13	-	TRBV3-1/TRBV3-2	-	TRBJ2-2	TGTGCCAGCAGCCATATTAACACCGGGGAGCTGTTTTTT	CASSHINTGELFF
17	TRBD1	TRBV5-1	-	TRBJ1-6	TGCGCCAGCAGCGTGGACAGGGGAAGGGGTTATAATTCACCCCTCCACTTT	CASSVDRGRGYNSPLHF
14	-	TRBV27	-	TRBJ1-1	TGTGCCAGCAGTGAGGGACGGGCGAACACTGAAGCTTTCTTT	CASSEGRANTEAFF
14	-	TRBV2	-	TRBJ2-5	TGTGCCAGCAGTGTGGCGGGACCCCAAGAGACCCAGTACTTC	CASSVAGPQETQYF
13	-	TRBV2	-	TRBJ1-1	TGTGCCAGCTTTGGACCTTTCGACACTGAAGCTTTCTTT	CASFGPFDTEAFF